The 26 T cell receptor beta chains below were found in one sample sequenced in a study of blood T cell repertoires in COVID-19. Generated by immunoSEQ multiplex PCR, the TCRdb table keeps only in-frame clones and is missing some. Altogether roughly 190,000 clones are present, 82% being singletons, with the ten largest covering 6.5% to 9.5%. Sequenced material: peripheral blood. These receptors all stem from a woman in her sixties with COVID-19, enrolled during active disease.

The chain carries TRBV29-1 and TRBJ1-1; D not certain. Trimming shortened V by 6 bases and J by 3 bases, and 14 bases separated the two germline ends. The CDR3 totals 13 residues. The germline V gene encodes CDR1 SQVTM and CDR2 ANQGSEA. The CDR3, as DNA: TGCAGCGTCATGGGCCGGCGGGACACTGAAGCTTTCTTT. Its translation is CSVMGRRDTEAFF.

This clone was seen only once. The J gene is TRBJ2-2, the V gene TRBV7-8; 7 positions match TRBD2. The trim removed 3 bases at V and 8 bases at J, leaving 15 bases unmatched. The CDR3 extends over 17 amino acids. Germline V gives CDR1 SGHVS, CDR2 FQNEAQ. CDR3 coding DNA: TGTGCCAGCAGCTTGACCCCGGGACTAAATACCGTGGGGGAGCTGTTTTTT. Translation: CASSLTPGLNTVGELFF.

With respect to this clone: A single base separates this from a much larger clone, so it may be a read error. V is TRBV3-1 (or the pseudogene TRBV3-2) and J is TRBJ2-5; no clear D gene. V dropped 3 bases and J dropped 2 bases, with 4 bases sitting between them. CDR1 is LGHDT and CDR2 is YNNKEL in the germline V gene (reference sequence). CDR3 size: 12 residues. The CDR3, as DNA: TGTGCCAGCAGCCAGCGACAAGAGACCCAGTACTTC. Amino acid sequence: CASSQRQETQYF.

This clone was counted a few times. The chain is built from TRBV27 and TRBJ1-2; 8 bases align to TRBD1. CDR1 is MNHEY and CDR2 is SMNVEV in the germline V gene (reference sequence). The V and J ends lost 6 bases and 3 bases, in that order; junction bases with no gene match: 9. The CDR3 runs 15 residues. CDR3 in amino acids: CASRPIGQGDYGYTF. CDR3 nucleotide sequence: TGTGCCAGCAGACCAATCGGACAGGGTGACTATGGCTACACCTTC.

This chain connects TRBV19 to TRBJ2-2; 9 bases align to TRBD2. With V trimmed by 6 bases and J by 1 base, 3 bases remained unmatched. Per the germline V gene, CDR1 is LNHDA and CDR2 is SQIVND (reference sequence). The CDR3 contains 15 residues. The CDR3: CASSVAGVNTGELFF. DNA of the CDR3: TGTGCCAGTAGCGTAGCGGGGGTGAACACCGGGGAGCTGTTTTTT.

This sequence joins TRBV20-1 and TRBJ2-7, with TRBD1 matching 7 bases. The V gene end was trimmed by 7 bases and the J gene end by 4 bases; junction bases not matched to a gene: 4. CDR1 is DFQATT, CDR2 SNEGSKA, per germline (reference sequence). The CDR3 totals 11 residues. The CDR3 sequence: CSVDRVYEQYV. In nucleotides, the CDR3 is TGCAGTGTCGACAGGGTGTACGAGCAGTACGTC.

The CDR3 nucleotides are TGTGCCAGCAGTGACGGTACGAGGAATCAGCCCCAGCATTTT. This sequence encodes CASSDGTRNQPQHF. This chain connects TRBV2 to TRBJ1-5, with D hard to call. The V end lost 3 bases, the J end lost 4 bases, and 10 bases lay between the germline ends. CDR1 and CDR2 (germline): SNHLY, FYNNEI. The length of the CDR3 is 14 residues.

V is TRBV5-4 and J is TRBJ2-5, with 13 bases lining up with TRBD2. This CDR3 is 15 amino acids long. V was clipped by 7 bases and J by 2 bases; unmatched bases: 5. Germline V gives CDR1 SGHNT, CDR2 YYREEE (reference sequence). CDR3 bases: TGTGCCAGCCGGCCGGGACTAGCGGGACAAGAGACCCAGTACTTC. Amino acids: CASRPGLAGQETQYF.

This chain joins TRBV6-2 or TRBV6-3 and TRBJ2-2, with 10 bases lining up with TRBD2. With 4 bases clipped from V and 3 bases from J, the junction kept 5 bases outside the gene matches. There are 16 residues in the CDR3. CDR1 MNHEY and CDR2 SVGEGT come from the germline V gene. The CDR3 DNA follows: TGTGCCAGCAGTTCGGGACTAGCGTTTTACACCGGGGAGCTGTTTTTT. Protein product: CASSSGLAFYTGELFF.

The rearrangement links TRBV2 to TRBJ2-7; possibly TRBD2 for D (5 bases). The CDR3 runs 13 residues. Germline CDR1 reads SNHLY; CDR2 reads FYNNEI. CDR3 sequence: CASREARPGEQYV. DNA of the CDR3: TGTGCCAGCCGTGAGGCACGACCGGGGGAGCAGTACGTC.

The gene calls are TRBV11-2 and TRBJ2-7; D may be TRBD1 (6 bases). CDR3 length equals 14 residues. CDR1 is SGHAT and CDR2 is FQNNGV in the germline V gene. Trimming left V 1 base short and J 2 bases short, with 9 bases between. The CDR3 spells CASSLVPGAYEQYF. The CDR3 bases are TGTGCCAGCAGCTTAGTACCAGGGGCCTACGAGCAGTACTTC.

The chain links TRBV11-2 to TRBJ1-2; weak D call: TRBD1 (5 bases). The CDR3 has 14 residues. Looked up from germline, CDR1 is SGHAT and CDR2 is FQNNGV. V lost 5 bases and J lost 5, with 15 bases in between. Written as DNA, the CDR3 is TGTGCCAGCAGCCCTGGCGGGGGGGGGTATGGCTACACCTTC. Residues: CASSPGGGGYGYTF.

This chain connects TRBV28 to TRBJ1-1; 10 bases map to TRBD1. CDR3 size: 17 residues. V lost 6 bases, J lost 1 base, and 11 bases stayed unmatched. Germline CDR1 MDHEN, CDR2 SYDVKM. The CDR3 loop is CASREPGQGLKNTEAFF. CDR3 sequence (DNA): TGTGCCAGCAGGGAACCGGGACAGGGGTTAAAGAACACTGAAGCTTTCTTT.

This chain connects TRBV14 to TRBJ2-7; a weak D match, TRBD1 (6 bases). Trimming left V 4 bases short and J 5 bases short, with 12 bases between. This CDR3 region has 13 residues. Germline V gene lookup returns CDR1 SGHDN and CDR2 FVKESK. For the CDR3, the DNA is TGTGCCAGCAGCCCCCACAGGGTGAACGAGCAGTACTTC. Protein: CASSPHRVNEQYF.

The rearrangement joins TRBV7-2 to TRBJ2-2; D unresolved. Trimming cost V 2 bases and J 0 bases, with 7 bases left between them. The germline CDR1 and CDR2 sequences are SGHTA and FQGNSA. This CDR3 comprises 15 residues. The chain's CDR3 is CASSLLTSNTGELFF. The DNA of the CDR3 is TGTGCCAGCAGCTTATTGACTTCGAACACCGGGGAGCTGTTTTTT.

The table lists this clone with a count of one. This chain connects TRBV19 to TRBJ1-6; TRBD1 agrees at 7 bases. Germline CDR1 reads LNHDA; CDR2 reads SQIVND (reference sequence). The CDR3 has 14 amino acids. V lost 11 bases and J lost 7; bases outside the gene matches: 11. As DNA, the CDR3 is TGTGCCGGGAGTTTCGGGACAGAGAATTCACCCCTCCACTTT. The encoded protein is CAGSFGTENSPLHF.

The rearrangement joins TRBV29-1 to TRBJ1-5; D might be TRBD1 (6 bases). This CDR3 has 13 amino acids. The V and J ends lost 6 bases and 5 bases respectively, with 14 bases between them. Germline CDR1 is SQVTM and CDR2 is ANQGSEA. The CDR3 reads CSVSTGSDQPQHF. In DNA, the CDR3 is TGCAGCGTGTCGACAGGATCAGATCAGCCCCAGCATTTT.

This clone was detected only once. This chain links TRBV30 with TRBJ2-1, with 9 bases that match TRBD2. CDR1 is GTSNPN, CDR2 SVGIG, per germline (reference sequence). The junction had 5 bases not matched to a gene; V was cut back by 0 bases and J by 2 bases. The CDR3 is 16 residues long. The CDR3 sequence is CAWSVVGGRAYNEQFF. CDR3 nucleotide sequence: TGTGCCTGGAGTGTGGTTGGCGGGAGGGCCTACAATGAGCAGTTCTTC. Looking up the rest from reference TRBV30 and TRBJ2-1 gives the full variable domain: SQTIHQWPATLVQPVGSPLSLECTVEGTSNPNLYWYRQAAGRGLQLLFYSVGIGQISSEVPQNLSASRPQDRQFILSSKKLLLSDSGFYLCAWSVVGGRAYNEQFFGPGTRLTVL.

A remark on this clone: One junction end disagrees with the germline gene, perhaps due to a read error. V usage is TRBV6-1 and J usage is TRBJ2-5; tentative D call: TRBD1 (5 bases). The V gene's germline CDR1 is MNHNS and CDR2 SASEGT. The CDR3 is 15 amino acids. CDR3 coding DNA: TGTGCCAGCAGTGAAGCCCAGGGATACCACGAGACCCAGTACTTC. Translated: CASSEAQGYHETQYF.

This chain links TRBV7-8 with TRBJ1-5, with D possibly matching TRBD1 (5 bases). Germline lookup yields CDR1 SGHVS and CDR2 FQNEAQ. The CDR3 runs to 16 residues. V lost 5 bases and J 9 bases, leaving 23 bases between the germline ends. CDR3 protein: CASSLHDSGVLRPQHF. In nucleotides, the CDR3 is TGTGCCAGCAGCCTCCACGACTCGGGGGTGTTACGGCCCCAGCATTTT.

The chain recombines TRBV28 with TRBJ2-7, with 8 nucleotides matching TRBD1. The germline CDR1 and CDR2 sequences are MDHEN and SYDVKM. J lost 7 bases, V lost 2 bases, and 4 bases had no gene match. The CDR3 consists of 13 residues. In DNA, the CDR3 is TGTGCCAGCAGTTTAGGAGGGACAGGAGAGCAGTACTTC. It specifies CASSLGGTGEQYF.

The rearrangement links TRBV6-2 or TRBV6-3 to TRBJ2-7, with D possibly TRBD1 on 5 matching bases. Germline V gene sequence: CDR1 MNHEY, CDR2 SVGEGT. This CDR3 contains 17 residues. The V and J ends lost 4 bases and 2 bases respectively, with 21 bases between them. The chain's CDR3 is CASSSRIQLGATYEQYF. CDR3 sequence (DNA): TGTGCCAGCAGTTCCCGTATCCAGTTAGGGGCCACCTACGAGCAGTACTTC.

This clone was found a few times. CDR3 nucleotides: TGTGCCAGCAGTTTTGCGGGACAGGGAGACTATGGCTACACCTTC. Protein sequence: CASSFAGQGDYGYTF. This chain connects TRBV27 to TRBJ1-2, with 9 bases that match TRBD1. With 3 bases clipped from V and 3 bases from J, the junction kept 5 bases outside the gene matches. The CDR3 covers 15 residues. Looked up from germline, CDR1 is MNHEY and CDR2 is SMNVEV (reference sequence).

The chain is built from TRBV12-3 or TRBV12-4 and TRBJ2-7; TRBD1 is a possible D gene (5 bases). Trimming pared 3 bases from V and 4 bases from J, leaving 10 bases between. The CDR3 is made up of 13 amino acids. This CDR3 reads CASSFTGAYEQYF. CDR3 nucleotides: TGTGCCAGCAGTTTTACAGGAGCATACGAGCAGTACTTC.

This chain connects TRBV10-1 to TRBJ2-2, with TRBD2 as a possible D gene (7 bases). The V gene lost 2 bases and the J gene lost 4 bases, with 11 bases spanning the gap. This CDR3 has 15 amino acids. CDR1 and CDR2 from the germline V gene are WNHNN and SYGVQD (reference sequence). CDR3 loop: CASSEARGPTGELFF. In nucleotides, the CDR3 is TGCGCCAGCAGTGAGGCGCGGGGGCCCACCGGGGAGCTGTTTTTT.

The chain joins TRBV5-4 to TRBJ2-7; a possible D gene is TRBD2 (5 bases). The CDR3 sequence is 13 residues long. V lost 0 bases to trimming and J lost 3 bases, with 7 bases between them. Germline V gives CDR1 SGHNT, CDR2 YYREEE (reference sequence). The chain's CDR3 is CASSLAGIYEQYV. In nucleotides, the CDR3 is TGTGCCAGCAGCTTGGCCGGGATCTACGAGCAGTACGTC.